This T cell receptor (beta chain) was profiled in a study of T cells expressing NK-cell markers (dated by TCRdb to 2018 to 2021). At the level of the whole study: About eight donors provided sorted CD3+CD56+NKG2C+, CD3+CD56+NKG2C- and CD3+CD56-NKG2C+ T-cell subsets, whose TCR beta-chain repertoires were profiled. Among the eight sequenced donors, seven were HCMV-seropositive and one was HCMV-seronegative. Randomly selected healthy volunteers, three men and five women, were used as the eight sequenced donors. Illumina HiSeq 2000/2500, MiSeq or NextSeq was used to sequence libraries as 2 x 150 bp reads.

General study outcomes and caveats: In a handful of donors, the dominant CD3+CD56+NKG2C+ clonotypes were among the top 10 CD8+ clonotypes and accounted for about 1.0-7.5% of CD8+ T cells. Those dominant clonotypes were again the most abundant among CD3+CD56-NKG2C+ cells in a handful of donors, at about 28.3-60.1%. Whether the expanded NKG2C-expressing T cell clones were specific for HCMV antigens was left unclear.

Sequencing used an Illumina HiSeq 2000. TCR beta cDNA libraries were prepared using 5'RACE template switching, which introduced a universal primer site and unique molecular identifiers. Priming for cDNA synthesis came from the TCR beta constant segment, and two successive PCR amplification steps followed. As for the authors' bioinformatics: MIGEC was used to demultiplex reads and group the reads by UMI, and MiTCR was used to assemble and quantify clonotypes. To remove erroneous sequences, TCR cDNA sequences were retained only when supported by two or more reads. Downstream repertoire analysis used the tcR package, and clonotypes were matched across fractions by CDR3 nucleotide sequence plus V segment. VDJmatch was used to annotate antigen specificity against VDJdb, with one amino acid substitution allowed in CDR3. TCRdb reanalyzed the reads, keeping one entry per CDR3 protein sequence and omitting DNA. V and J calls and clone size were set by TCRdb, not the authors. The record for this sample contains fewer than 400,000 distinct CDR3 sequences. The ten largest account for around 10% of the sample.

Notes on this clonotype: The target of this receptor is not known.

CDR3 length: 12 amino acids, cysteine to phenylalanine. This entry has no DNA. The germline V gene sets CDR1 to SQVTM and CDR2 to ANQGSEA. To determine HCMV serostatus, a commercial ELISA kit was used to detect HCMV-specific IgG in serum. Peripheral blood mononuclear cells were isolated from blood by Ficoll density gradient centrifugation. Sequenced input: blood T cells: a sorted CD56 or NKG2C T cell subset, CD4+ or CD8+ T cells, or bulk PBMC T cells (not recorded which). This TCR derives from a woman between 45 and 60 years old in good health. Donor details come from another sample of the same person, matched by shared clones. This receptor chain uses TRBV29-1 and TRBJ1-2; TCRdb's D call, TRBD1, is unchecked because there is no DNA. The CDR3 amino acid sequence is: CSVDSGGRGYTF. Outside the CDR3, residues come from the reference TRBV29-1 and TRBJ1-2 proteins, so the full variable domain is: SAVISQKPSRDICQRGTSLTIQCQVDSQVTMMFWYRQQPGQSLTLIATANQGSEATYESGFVIDKFPISRPNLTFSTLTVSNMSPEDSSIYLCSVDSGGRGYTFGSGTRLTVV.